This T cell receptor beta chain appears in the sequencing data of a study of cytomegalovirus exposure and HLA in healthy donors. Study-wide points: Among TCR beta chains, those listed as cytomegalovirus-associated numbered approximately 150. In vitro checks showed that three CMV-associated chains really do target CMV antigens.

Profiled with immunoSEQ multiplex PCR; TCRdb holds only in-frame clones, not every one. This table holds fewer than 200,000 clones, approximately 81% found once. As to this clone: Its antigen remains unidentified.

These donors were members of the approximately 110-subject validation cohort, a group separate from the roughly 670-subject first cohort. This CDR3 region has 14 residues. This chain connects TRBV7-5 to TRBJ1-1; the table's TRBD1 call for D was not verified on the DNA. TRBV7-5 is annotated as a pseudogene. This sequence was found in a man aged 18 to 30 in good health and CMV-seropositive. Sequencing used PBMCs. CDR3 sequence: CARSLGHTNTEAFF. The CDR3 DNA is TGTGCCAGAAGCTTAGGACATACGAACACTGAAGCTTTCTTT.